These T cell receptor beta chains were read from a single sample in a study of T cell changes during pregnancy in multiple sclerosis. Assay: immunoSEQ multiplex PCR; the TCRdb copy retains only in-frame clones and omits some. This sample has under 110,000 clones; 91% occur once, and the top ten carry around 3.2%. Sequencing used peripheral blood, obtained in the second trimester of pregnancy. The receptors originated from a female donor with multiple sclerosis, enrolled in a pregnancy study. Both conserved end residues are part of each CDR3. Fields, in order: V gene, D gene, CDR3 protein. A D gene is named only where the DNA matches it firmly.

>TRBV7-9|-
CASSSPSPSSYNEQFF
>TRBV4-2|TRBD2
CASSQDVGAGGVNYNEQFF
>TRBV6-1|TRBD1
CASSEARQGEPSYEQYF
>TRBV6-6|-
CASSYTQGGEKLFF
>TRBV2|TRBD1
CASSSDRGANEKLFF
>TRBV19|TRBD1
CASRTGGGGYTF
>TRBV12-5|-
CASGFGSGDHEQFF
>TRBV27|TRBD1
CASSLSGTALGAQYF
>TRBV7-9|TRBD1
CASSLALGTGGEQFF
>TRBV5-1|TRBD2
CASRYGGVQETQYF
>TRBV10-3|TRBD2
CAIRLAGGPGELFF
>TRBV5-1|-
CASSFWTEETQYF
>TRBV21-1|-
CASSAREDRPGELFF
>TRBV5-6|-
CASSLAAGSGANVLTF
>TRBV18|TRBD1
CASSLKPFDRDTEAFF
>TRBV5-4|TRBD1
CASSSRQGSLLDEQYF
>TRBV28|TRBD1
CASQGVEAFF
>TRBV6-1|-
CASSALGARGSYEQYF
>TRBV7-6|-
CASSFTSTGGELFF
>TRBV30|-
CAWTDRSEQFF
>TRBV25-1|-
CASSAQGNTGELFF
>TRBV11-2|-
CASSRRGTREQFF
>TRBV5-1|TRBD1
CASSLVTGGHEQYF
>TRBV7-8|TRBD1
CASSRQGGDEKLFF
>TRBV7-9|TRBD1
CASSGRDSGGYTF
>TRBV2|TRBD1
CASQRGRDYGYTF
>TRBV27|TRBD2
CASKKRIGTRLSNEQFF
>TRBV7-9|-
CASSSNPGNYEQYF
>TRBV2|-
CASKSAGADGNTIYF
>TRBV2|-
CASSDPKFEEQFF
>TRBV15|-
CATSRDRGKTGYTF
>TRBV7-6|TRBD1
CASSPGQGAFF
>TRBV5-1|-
CASSQQELNTEAFF
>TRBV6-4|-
CASRLNRVNYGYTF
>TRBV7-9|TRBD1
CASSYQGARNTEAFF
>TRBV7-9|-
CASSLALATGEAFF
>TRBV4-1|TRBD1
CASSHPRDRGNSYGYTF
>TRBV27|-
CASSLSWRASNYGYTF
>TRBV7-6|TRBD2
CASSPTARTSSSEQFF
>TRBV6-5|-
CASSPDNSNQPQHF
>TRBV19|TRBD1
CASTVDRGYNQPQHF
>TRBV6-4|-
CASSVSVSSTDTQYF
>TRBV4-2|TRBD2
CASSQDSRVGSGRGYEQYF
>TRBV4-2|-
CASSQEDSGIYEQYF
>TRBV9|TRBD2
CASSEGAGGFAAGELFF
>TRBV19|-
CASSILLTGELFF
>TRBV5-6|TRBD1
CASSRTGLQETQYF
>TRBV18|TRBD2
CASSSSGDNNEQFF
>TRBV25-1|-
CASSRAGTQETQYF
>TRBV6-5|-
CASSYGRANTEAFF
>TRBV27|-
CASSLQGNTEAFF
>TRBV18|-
CASSPRDFYEQYF
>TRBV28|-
CASRGTGGFSGRVNEQFF
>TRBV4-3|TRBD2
CASSQDLELAGGLDTQYF
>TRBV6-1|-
CASILGQNSNQPQHF